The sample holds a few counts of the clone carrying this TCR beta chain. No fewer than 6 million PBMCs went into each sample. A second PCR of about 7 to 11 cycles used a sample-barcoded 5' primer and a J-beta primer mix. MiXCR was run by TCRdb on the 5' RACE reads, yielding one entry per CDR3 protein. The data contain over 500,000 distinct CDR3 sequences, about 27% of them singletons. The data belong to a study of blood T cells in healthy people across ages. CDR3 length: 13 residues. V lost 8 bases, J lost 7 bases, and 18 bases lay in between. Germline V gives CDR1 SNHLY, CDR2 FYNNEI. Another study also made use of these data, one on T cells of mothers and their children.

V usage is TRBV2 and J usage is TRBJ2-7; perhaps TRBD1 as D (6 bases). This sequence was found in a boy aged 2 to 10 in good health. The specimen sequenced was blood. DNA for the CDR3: TGTGCCAGCGGTAGAGATGGGGGCGGTGAGCAGTACTTC. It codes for CASGRDGGGEQYF. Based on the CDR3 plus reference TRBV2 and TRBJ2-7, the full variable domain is EPEVTQTPSHQVTQMGQEVILRCVPISNHLYFYWYRQILGQKVEFLVSFYNNEISEKSEIFDDQFSVERPDGSNFTLKIRSTKLEDSAMYFCASGRDGGGEQYFGPGTRLTVT.